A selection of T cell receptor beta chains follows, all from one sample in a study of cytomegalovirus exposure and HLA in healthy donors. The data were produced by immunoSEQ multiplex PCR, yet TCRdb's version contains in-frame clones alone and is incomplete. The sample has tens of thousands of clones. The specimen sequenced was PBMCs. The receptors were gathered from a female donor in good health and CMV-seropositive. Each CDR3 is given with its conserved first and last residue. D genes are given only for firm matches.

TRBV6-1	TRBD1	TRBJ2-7	CASSRDSDSYEQYF	TGTGCCAGCAGCCGGGACAGCGACTCCTACGAGCAGTACTTC
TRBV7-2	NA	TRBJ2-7	CASSLEAGQTYEQYF	TGTGCCAGCAGCTTAGAAGCAGGCCAAACCTACGAGCAGTACTTC
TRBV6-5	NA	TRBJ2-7	CASSYSALAYEQYF	TGTGCCAGCAGTTACTCGGCCCTAGCCTACGAGCAGTACTTC
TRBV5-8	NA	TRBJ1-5	CASSFTGSRQHQHF	TGTGCCAGCAGCTTTACAGGGTCGCGACAGCACCAGCATTTT
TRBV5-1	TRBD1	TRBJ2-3	CASSAQGAGDTQYF	TGCGCCAGCAGCGCACAGGGGGCGGGAGATACGCAGTATTTT
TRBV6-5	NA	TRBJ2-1	CASKASYNEQFF	TGTGCCAGCAAAGCCTCCTACAATGAGCAGTTCTTC
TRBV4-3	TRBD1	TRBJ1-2	CASSQVFDRDHGYTF	TGCGCCAGCAGCCAAGTTTTCGACAGGGATCATGGCTACACCTTC
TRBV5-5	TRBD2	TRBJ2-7	CASRMTSGSIYEQYF	TGTGCCAGCAGAATGACTAGCGGGAGTATCTACGAGCAGTACTTC
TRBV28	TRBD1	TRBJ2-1	CASRDRGGTYNEQFF	TGTGCCAGCAGGGACAGGGGGGGGACCTACAATGAGCAGTTCTTC
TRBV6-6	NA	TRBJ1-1	CASSYSTAGEAFF	TGTGCCAGCAGTTACTCGACAGCTGGAGAAGCTTTCTTT
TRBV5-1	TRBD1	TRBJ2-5	CASSFGTGKTQYF	TGCGCCAGCAGCTTCGGGACAGGCAAGACCCAGTACTTC
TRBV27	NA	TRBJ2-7	CATPRAYEQYF	TGTGCCACTCCGAGGGCCTACGAGCAGTACTTC
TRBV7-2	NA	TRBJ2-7	CASSFHRGGYEQYF	TGTGCCAGCAGCTTTCACAGGGGAGGCTACGAGCAGTACTTC
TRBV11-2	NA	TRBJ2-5	CASSLAGSETQYF	TGTGCCAGCAGCTTAGCCGGGAGTGAGACCCAGTACTTC
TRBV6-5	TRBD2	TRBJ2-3	CASSFTTSGELDTQYF	TGTGCCAGCAGTTTTACTACTAGCGGGGAACTTGATACGCAGTATTTT
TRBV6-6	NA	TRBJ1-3	CATHLAGNTIYF	TGTGCCACCCACCTAGCTGGAAACACCATATATTTT
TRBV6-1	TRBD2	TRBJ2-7	CASILQSGGGEQYF	TGTGCCAGCATCCTCCAGTCGGGAGGAGGCGAGCAGTACTTC
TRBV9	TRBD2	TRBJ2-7	CASSPPGGGHSYEQYF	TGTGCCAGCAGCCCTCCGGGCGGGGGGCACTCCTACGAGCAGTACTTC
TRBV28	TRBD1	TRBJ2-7	CASSPPDRVKEQYF	TGTGCCAGCAGCCCCCCTGACAGGGTGAAAGAGCAGTACTTC
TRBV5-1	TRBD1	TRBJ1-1	CASSLSPQGAINTEAFF	TGCGCCAGCAGCTTAAGCCCACAGGGGGCCATAAACACTGAAGCTTTCTTT
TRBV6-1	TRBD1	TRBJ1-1	CASSATGVTEAFF	TGTGCCAGCAGCGCGACAGGGGTCACTGAAGCTTTCTTT
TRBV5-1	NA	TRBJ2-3	CASSPGFFTDTQYF	TGCGCCAGCAGCCCCGGGTTTTTCACAGATACGCAGTATTTT
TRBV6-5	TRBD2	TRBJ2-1	CASSYQGLAGYNEQFF	TGTGCCAGCAGTTACCAAGGACTAGCGGGCTACAATGAGCAGTTCTTC
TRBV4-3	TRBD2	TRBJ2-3	CASSQQLAGGVDTQYF	TGCGCCAGCAGCCAACAACTAGCGGGGGGGGTTGATACGCAGTATTTT
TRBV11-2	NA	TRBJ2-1	CASSLDQKAGSYNEQFF	TGTGCCAGCAGCTTAGATCAAAAAGCGGGTTCCTACAATGAGCAGTTCTTC
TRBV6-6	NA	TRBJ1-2	CASSPSGPNYGYTF	TGTGCCAGCAGCCCGTCAGGTCCCAACTATGGCTACACCTTC
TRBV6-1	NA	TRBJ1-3	CASRLDSHSGNTIYF	TGTGCCAGCAGGCTCGACAGCCACTCTGGAAACACCATATATTTT